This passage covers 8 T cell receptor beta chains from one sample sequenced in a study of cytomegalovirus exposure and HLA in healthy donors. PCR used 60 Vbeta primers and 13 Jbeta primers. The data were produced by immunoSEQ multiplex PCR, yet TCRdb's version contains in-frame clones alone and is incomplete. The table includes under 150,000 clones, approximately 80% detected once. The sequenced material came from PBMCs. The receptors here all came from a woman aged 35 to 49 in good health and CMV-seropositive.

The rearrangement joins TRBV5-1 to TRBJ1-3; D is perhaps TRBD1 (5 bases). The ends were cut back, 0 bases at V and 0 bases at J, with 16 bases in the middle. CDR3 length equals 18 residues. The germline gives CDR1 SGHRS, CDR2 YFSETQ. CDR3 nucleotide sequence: TGCGCCAGCAGCTTGGGGCGGGAAGGGACCATCTCTGGAAACACCATATATTTT. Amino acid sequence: CASSLGREGTISGNTIYF. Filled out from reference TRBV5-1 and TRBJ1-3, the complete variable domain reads KAGVTQTPRYLIKTRGQQVTLSCSPISGHRSVSWYQQTPGQGLQFLFEYFSETQRNKGNFPGRFSGRQFSNSRSEMNVSTLELGDSALYLCASSLGREGTISGNTIYFGEGSWLTVV.

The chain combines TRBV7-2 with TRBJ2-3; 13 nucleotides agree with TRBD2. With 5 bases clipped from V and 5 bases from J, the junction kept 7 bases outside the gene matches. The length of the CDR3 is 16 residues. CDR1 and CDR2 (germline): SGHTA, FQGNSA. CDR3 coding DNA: TGTGCCAGCAGCCCCCTTAGGACTAGCGGGAGAGATACGCAGTATTTT. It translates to CASSPLRTSGRDTQYF.

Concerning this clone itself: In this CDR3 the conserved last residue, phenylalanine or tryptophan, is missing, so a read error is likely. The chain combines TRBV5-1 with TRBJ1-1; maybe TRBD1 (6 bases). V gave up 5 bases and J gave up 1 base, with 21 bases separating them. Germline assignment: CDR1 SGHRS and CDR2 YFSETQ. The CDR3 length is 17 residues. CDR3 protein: CASSSGVITGKNTEAFL. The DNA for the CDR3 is TGCGCCAGCAGTTCTGGGGTAATCACAGGGAAGAACACTGAAGCTTTCCTT.

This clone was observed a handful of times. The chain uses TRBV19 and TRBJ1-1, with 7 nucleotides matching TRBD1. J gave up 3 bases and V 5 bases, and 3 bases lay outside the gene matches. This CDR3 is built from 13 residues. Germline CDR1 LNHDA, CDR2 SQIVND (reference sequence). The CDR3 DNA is TGTGCCAGTAGTTTCGACAGGGACACTGAAGCTTTCTTT. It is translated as CASSFDRDTEAFF.

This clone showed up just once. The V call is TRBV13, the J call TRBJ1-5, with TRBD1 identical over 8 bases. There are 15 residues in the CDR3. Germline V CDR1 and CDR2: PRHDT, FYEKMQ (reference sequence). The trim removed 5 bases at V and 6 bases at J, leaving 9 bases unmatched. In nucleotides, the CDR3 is TGTGCCAGCAGCGTTACTCAGGGGGCCGGTCAGCCCCAGCATTTT. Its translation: CASSVTQGAGQPQHF.

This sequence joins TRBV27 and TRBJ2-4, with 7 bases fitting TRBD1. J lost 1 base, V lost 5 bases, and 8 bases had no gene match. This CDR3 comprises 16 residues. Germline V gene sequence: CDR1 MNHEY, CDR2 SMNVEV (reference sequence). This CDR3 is CASSKLGQAAKNIQYF. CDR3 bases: TGTGCCAGCAGTAAATTAGGACAGGCGGCCAAAAACATTCAGTACTTC.

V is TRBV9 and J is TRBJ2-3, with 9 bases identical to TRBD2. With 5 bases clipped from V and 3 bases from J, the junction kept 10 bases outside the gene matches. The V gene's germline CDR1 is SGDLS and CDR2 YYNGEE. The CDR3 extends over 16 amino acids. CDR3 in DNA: TGTGCCAGCAGTGAAGCGGGAGGAGGCTCAACAGATACGCAGTATTTT. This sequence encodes CASSEAGGGSTDTQYF.

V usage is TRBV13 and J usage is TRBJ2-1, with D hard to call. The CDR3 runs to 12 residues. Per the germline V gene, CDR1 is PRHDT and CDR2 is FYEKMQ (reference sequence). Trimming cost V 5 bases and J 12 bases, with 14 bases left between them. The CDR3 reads CASSPEHRGQFF. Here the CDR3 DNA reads TGTGCCAGCAGCCCGGAGCACCGTGGGCAGTTCTTC.